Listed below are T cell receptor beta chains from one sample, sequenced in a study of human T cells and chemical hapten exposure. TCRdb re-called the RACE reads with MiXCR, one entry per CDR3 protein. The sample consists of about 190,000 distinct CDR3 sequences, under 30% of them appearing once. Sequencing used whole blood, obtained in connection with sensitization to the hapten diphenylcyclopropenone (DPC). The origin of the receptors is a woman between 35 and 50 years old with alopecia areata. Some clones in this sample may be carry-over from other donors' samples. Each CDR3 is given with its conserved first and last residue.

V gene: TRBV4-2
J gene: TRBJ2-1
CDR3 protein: CASSQDRGGTGKNEQFF

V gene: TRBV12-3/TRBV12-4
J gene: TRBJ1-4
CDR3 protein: CASSFRTTNEKLFF

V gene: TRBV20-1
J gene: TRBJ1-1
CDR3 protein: CSVRSPNTEAFF

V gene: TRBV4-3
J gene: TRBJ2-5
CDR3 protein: CASSKGPVGKETQYF

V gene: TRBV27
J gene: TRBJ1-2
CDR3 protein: CASSFPGQGTYTF

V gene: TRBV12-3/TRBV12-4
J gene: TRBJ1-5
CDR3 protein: CASGTAGLNQPQHF

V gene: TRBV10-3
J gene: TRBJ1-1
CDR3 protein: CAISGLKPSTEAFF

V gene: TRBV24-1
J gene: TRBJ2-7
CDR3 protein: CATSLAGAYEQYF

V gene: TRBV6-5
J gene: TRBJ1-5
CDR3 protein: CASSRTPSGVGDQPQHF

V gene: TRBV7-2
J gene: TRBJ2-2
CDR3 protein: CASSPFTGYTGELFF

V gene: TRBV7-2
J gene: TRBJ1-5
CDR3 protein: CASSSYANSNQPQHF

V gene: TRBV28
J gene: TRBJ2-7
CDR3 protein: CASSLYLPGSDEQYF

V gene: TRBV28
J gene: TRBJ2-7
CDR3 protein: CASRASSSSYEQYF

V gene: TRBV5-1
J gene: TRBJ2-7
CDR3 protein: CASSGQGAIEQYF

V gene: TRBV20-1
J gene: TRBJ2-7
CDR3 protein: CSASSQRGSYEQYF

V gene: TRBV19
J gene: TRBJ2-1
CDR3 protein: CASTPSSGGYNEQFF

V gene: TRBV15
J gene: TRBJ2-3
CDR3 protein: CATRRGSPTDTQYF

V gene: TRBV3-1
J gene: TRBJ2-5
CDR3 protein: CASSPSSGGIETQYF

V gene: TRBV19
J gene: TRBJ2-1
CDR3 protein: CASIGQPTYNEQFF

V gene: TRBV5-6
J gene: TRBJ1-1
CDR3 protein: CASSLGQGSMNTEAFF

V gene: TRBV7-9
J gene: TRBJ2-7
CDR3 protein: CASSRTSPGTGEQYF

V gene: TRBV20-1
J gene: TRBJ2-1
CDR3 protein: CSARPRDLFYNEQFF

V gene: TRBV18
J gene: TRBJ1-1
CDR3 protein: CASSPLGTTNTEAFF

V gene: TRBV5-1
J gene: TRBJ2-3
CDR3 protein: CASSSGTSASPSTDTQYF

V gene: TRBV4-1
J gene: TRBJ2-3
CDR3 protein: CASSPSALGTDTQYF

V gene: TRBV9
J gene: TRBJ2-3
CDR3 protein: CASSPQGGLGTDTQYF

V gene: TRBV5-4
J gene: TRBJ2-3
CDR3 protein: CASRLAGGTDTQYF

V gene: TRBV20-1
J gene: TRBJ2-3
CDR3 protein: CTVAQGSDTQYF

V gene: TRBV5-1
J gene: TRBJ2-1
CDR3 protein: CASSRGTSAYNEQFF

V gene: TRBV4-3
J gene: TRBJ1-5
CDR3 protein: CASSQDWGRNQPQHF

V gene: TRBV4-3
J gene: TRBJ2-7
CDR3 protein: CASSQIAGSGPYEQYF

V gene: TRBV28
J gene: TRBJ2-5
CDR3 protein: CASSSRREDIQETQYF